The rows below give T cell receptor beta chains drawn from one sample of a study of regulatory T cells in long-lasting Graves disease. TCRdb independently ran MiXCR on the multiplex PCR reads; one entry per CDR3 protein. The sample holds a few hundred thousand distinct CDR3 sequences, around 15% seen once. A further study also used this sample, focusing on T cells in Graves' hyperthyroidism and ophthalmopathy.

The material was peripheral blood mononuclear cells (PBMCs), obtained at new diagnosis, from a patient treated with antithyroid drugs. These receptors all stem from a woman between 45 and 65 years old with Graves disease. Both conserved end residues are part of each CDR3. D genes are given only for firm matches. Clone size is not always given. Where it is, it says once, few, many or a class for expanded clones.

D: -
V: TRBV6-2/TRBV6-3
size: many
J: TRBJ1-1
CDR3: CASSYSLQGSNTEAFF
DNA: TGTGCCAGCAGTTACAGTCTACAGGGCTCGAACACTGAAGCTTTCTTT

D: TRBD2
V: TRBV30
size: few
J: TRBJ2-7
CDR3: CAWSSLAGTYEQYF
DNA: TGTGCCTGGAGTAGTCTAGCGGGGACCTACGAGCAGTACTTC

D: TRBD2
V: TRBV12-3/TRBV12-4
size: many
J: TRBJ2-1
CDR3: CASSPRTSVGEQFF
DNA: TGTGCCAGCAGTCCCCGGACTAGCGTGGGTGAGCAGTTCTTC

D: -
V: TRBV5-1
size: -
J: TRBJ1-6
CDR3: CASSLYRGGGSPLHF
DNA: TGCGCCAGCAGCTTGTATAGGGGCGGGGGTTCACCCCTCCACTTT

D: -
V: TRBV10-1
size: few
J: TRBJ2-2
CDR3: CASSDGSDTGELFF
DNA: TGCGCCAGCAGTGACGGGAGCGACACCGGGGAGCTGTTTTTT

D: -
V: TRBV10-2
size: -
J: TRBJ2-1
CDR3: CASRGSGDEQFF
DNA: TGCGCCAGCAGAGGGTCAGGTGATGAGCAGTTCTTC

D: TRBD1
V: TRBV19
size: -
J: TRBJ2-7
CDR3: CASSKGQGNEQYF
DNA: TGTGCCAGTAGTAAGGGACAGGGTAACGAGCAGTACTTC

D: -
V: TRBV28
size: few
J: TRBJ2-2
CDR3: CASSPPFYTGELFF
DNA: TGTGCCAGCAGTCCCCCTTTTTACACCGGGGAGCTGTTTTTT

D: -
V: TRBV5-1
size: -
J: TRBJ1-1
CDR3: CASSLDGMNTEAFF
DNA: TGCGCCAGCAGCTTGGACGGGATGAACACTGAAGCTTTCTTT

D: -
V: TRBV12-3/TRBV12-4
size: many
J: TRBJ2-7
CDR3: CASSPSRTAYEQYF
DNA: TGTGCCAGCAGCCCTTCCCGGACAGCCTACGAGCAGTACTTC

D: TRBD1
V: TRBV28
size: many
J: TRBJ2-2
CDR3: CASSFRGRYTGELFF
DNA: TGTGCCAGCAGTTTCAGGGGGCGGTACACCGGGGAGCTGTTTTTT

D: -
V: TRBV4-1
size: -
J: TRBJ1-1
CDR3: CASSQQQGLNTEAFF
DNA: TGCGCCAGCAGCCAACAACAGGGATTGAACACTGAAGCTTTCTTT

D: -
V: TRBV18
size: many
J: TRBJ2-7
CDR3: CASSPEKGEYEQYF
DNA: TGTGCCAGCTCACCAGAGAAGGGAGAATACGAGCAGTACTTC

D: TRBD1
V: TRBV28
size: many
J: TRBJ1-2
CDR3: CASSLAGTGGRRGYTF
DNA: TGTGCCAGCAGTTTAGCCGGGACAGGGGGCCGTAGAGGCTACACCTTC

D: -
V: TRBV5-1
size: many
J: TRBJ2-1
CDR3: CASSLVGASASSYNEQFF
DNA: TGCGCCAGCAGCTTGGTCGGGGCTAGCGCTAGCTCCTACAATGAGCAGTTCTTC

D: -
V: TRBV11-2
size: many
J: TRBJ2-1
CDR3: CASSLLGQGSVNEQFF
DNA: TGTGCCAGCAGCTTACTTGGCCAGGGTAGTGTGAATGAGCAGTTCTTC

D: -
V: TRBV28
size: many
J: TRBJ1-6
CDR3: CASSEGGPYNSPLHF
DNA: TGTGCCAGCAGCGAAGGGGGGCCCTATAATTCACCCCTCCACTTT

D: -
V: TRBV7-8
size: few
J: TRBJ1-5
CDR3: CASTSWGRQPQHF
DNA: TGTGCCAGCACCTCCTGGGGGCGGCAGCCCCAGCATTTT

D: -
V: TRBV28
size: many
J: TRBJ2-1
CDR3: CASSSPSGTYNEQFF
DNA: TGTGCCAGCAGTTCCCCGAGCGGGACATACAATGAGCAGTTCTTC

D: TRBD2
V: TRBV5-4
size: few
J: TRBJ2-5
CDR3: CASSLPSGRVETQYF
DNA: TGTGCCAGCAGCTTGCCTAGCGGGAGGGTTGAGACCCAGTACTTC

D: -
V: TRBV7-6
size: many
J: TRBJ2-1
CDR3: CASSLVAGTNEQFF
DNA: TGTGCCAGCAGCTTAGTCGCGGGTACCAATGAGCAGTTCTTC

D: -
V: TRBV6-1
size: many
J: TRBJ1-1
CDR3: CASSRDPRNTEAFF
DNA: TGTGCCAGCAGTCGGGACCCTCGGAACACTGAAGCTTTCTTT

D: -
V: TRBV28
size: many
J: TRBJ2-1
CDR3: CASSPTWSTYNEQFF
DNA: TGTGCCAGCAGCCCTACTTGGTCTACCTACAATGAGCAGTTCTTC

D: -
V: TRBV7-8
size: -
J: TRBJ1-3
CDR3: CASSQAQGNGNTIYF
DNA: TGTGCCAGCAGCCAAGCCCAGGGGAATGGAAACACCATATATTTT

D: -
V: TRBV29-1
size: -
J: TRBJ2-4
CDR3: CSVESWDIQYF
DNA: TGCAGCGTTGAGTCTTGGGACATTCAGTACTTC

D: -
V: TRBV9
size: -
J: TRBJ2-1
CDR3: CASSVYGGRGYNEQFF
DNA: TGTGCCAGCAGCGTATATGGGGGAAGAGGATACAATGAGCAGTTCTTC

D: -
V: TRBV6-2/TRBV6-3
size: -
J: TRBJ2-4
CDR3: CASSELQALKNIQYF
DNA: TGTGCCAGCAGTGAACTGCAGGCTCTAAAAAACATTCAGTACTTC

D: TRBD2
V: TRBV7-9
size: -
J: TRBJ2-7
CDR3: CASSPFYGTSEYEQYF
DNA: TGTGCCAGCAGCCCCTTTTATGGGACTAGCGAGTACGAGCAGTACTTC

D: -
V: TRBV3-1
size: many
J: TRBJ2-7
CDR3: CASSQVSGTPFNEQYF
DNA: TGTGCCAGCAGCCAAGTAAGCGGTACCCCGTTCAACGAGCAGTACTTC

D: -
V: TRBV27
size: many
J: TRBJ2-3
CDR3: CASSLAPRDTQYF
DNA: TGTGCCAGCAGTTTAGCCCCTCGAGATACGCAGTATTTT

D: -
V: TRBV7-3
size: many
J: TRBJ2-2
CDR3: CASSPLTDGELFF
DNA: TGTGCCAGCAGCCCCCTGACAGACGGGGAGCTGTTTTTT

D: TRBD1
V: TRBV18
size: many
J: TRBJ2-7
CDR3: CASSQGAADYEQYF
DNA: TGTGCCAGCTCACAGGGGGCTGCCGACTACGAGCAGTACTTC

D: -
V: TRBV7-9
size: -
J: TRBJ2-7
CDR3: CASSLISVPTYEQYF
DNA: TGTGCCAGCAGCTTAATTTCAGTACCAACCTACGAGCAGTACTTC

D: -
V: TRBV19
size: few
J: TRBJ1-1
CDR3: CASSIDIEARGTEAFF
DNA: TGTGCCAGTAGTATAGATATTGAGGCACGGGGCACTGAAGCTTTCTTT

D: TRBD2
V: TRBV5-6
size: -
J: TRBJ2-5
CDR3: CASGWYNGTSGRTGQETQYF
DNA: TGTGCCAGCGGATGGTACAACGGGACTAGCGGGAGGACGGGGCAAGAGACCCAGTACTTC

D: -
V: TRBV6-5
size: -
J: TRBJ2-7
CDR3: CASSYPTTDEQYF
DNA: TGTGCCAGCAGTTACCCTACGACAGACGAGCAGTACTTC

D: -
V: TRBV5-1
size: once
J: TRBJ1-1
CDR3: CASSLADRVRSEAFF
DNA: TGCGCCAGCAGCTTGGCCGACAGAGTACGTTCTGAAGCTTTCTTT

D: TRBD2
V: TRBV28
size: many
J: TRBJ2-5
CDR3: CASSRSSGLQETQYF
DNA: TGTGCCAGCAGTAGGTCTAGCGGACTTCAAGAGACCCAGTACTTC

D: TRBD2
V: TRBV18
size: many
J: TRBJ2-5
CDR3: CASSPPGLTAETQYF
DNA: TGTGCCAGCTCACCACCGGGACTAACTGCAGAGACCCAGTACTTC

D: -
V: TRBV2
size: many
J: TRBJ2-6
CDR3: CASSGSSGANVLTF
DNA: TGTGCCAGCAGTGGGAGTTCTGGGGCCAACGTCCTGACTTTC

D: -
V: TRBV30
size: many
J: TRBJ1-5
CDR3: CAWEDKLRQPQHF
DNA: TGTGCCTGGGAAGACAAGTTAAGGCAGCCCCAGCATTTT

D: TRBD2
V: TRBV3-1
size: few
J: TRBJ2-1
CDR3: CASRTSTSGEYNEQFF
DNA: TGTGCCAGCCGAACTTCTACTAGCGGGGAGTACAATGAGCAGTTCTTC

D: -
V: TRBV5-1
size: many
J: TRBJ2-1
CDR3: CASSSGLRPVNEQFF
DNA: TGCGCCAGCAGCTCGGGACTGCGCCCCGTGAATGAGCAGTTCTTC

D: -
V: TRBV6-2/TRBV6-3
size: few
J: TRBJ1-2
CDR3: CASSLDGRGYGYTF
DNA: TGTGCCAGCAGTTTGGACGGACGTGGGTATGGCTACACCTTC

D: TRBD2
V: TRBV27
size: -
J: TRBJ2-7
CDR3: CASSLQRGPYEQYF
DNA: TGTGCCAGCAGTTTACAGCGGGGACCCTACGAGCAGTACTTC

D: TRBD1
V: TRBV19
size: -
J: TRBJ1-2
CDR3: CASSTYQGGDGYTF
DNA: TGTGCCAGTAGTACCTACCAGGGGGGAGATGGCTACACCTTC

D: TRBD1
V: TRBV10-3
size: many
J: TRBJ2-2
CDR3: CAISRTGVDTGELFF
DNA: TGTGCCATCAGTAGGACAGGGGTAGATACCGGGGAGCTGTTTTTT

D: -
V: TRBV25-1
size: many
J: TRBJ2-2
CDR3: CASSEYGVTNTGELFF
DNA: TGTGCCAGCAGTGAATACGGGGTTACGAACACCGGGGAGCTGTTTTTT

D: TRBD1
V: TRBV28
size: few
J: TRBJ1-1
CDR3: CASSFPTGGTEAFF
DNA: TGTGCCAGCAGTTTCCCGACAGGGGGCACTGAAGCTTTCTTT

D: -
V: TRBV28
size: many
J: TRBJ1-5
CDR3: CASSLGVRYQPQHF
DNA: TGTGCCAGCAGTTTGGGGGTGCGGTATCAGCCCCAGCATTTT